A single sample gave rise to the 7 T cell receptor beta chains below, sequenced in a study of T cell changes during pregnancy in multiple sclerosis. Sequencing was performed with immunoSEQ multiplex PCR; in TCRdb, only in-frame clones are kept and a portion is missing. The sample shows about 67,000 clones, approximately 92% of them seen only once. The sample in question was peripheral blood, obtained in the second trimester of pregnancy. The source of these receptors is a female donor in good health, enrolled as a control in a pregnancy study.

The chain joins TRBV28 to TRBJ2-3; no clear D gene. CDR3 length: 12 residues. V lost 1 base and J 8 bases, leaving 7 bases between the germline ends. The germline V gene has CDR1 MDHEN and CDR2 SYDVKM. CDR3 amino acids: CASSLFPGTQYF. CDR3 DNA sequence: TGTGCCAGCAGTTTATTTCCGGGTACGCAGTATTTT. The variable domain in full, with the rest retrieved from reference TRBV28 and TRBJ2-3, is DVKVTQSSRYLVKRTGEKVFLECVQDMDHENMFWYRQDPGLGLRLIYFSYDVKMKEKGDIPEGYSVSREKKERFSLILESASTNQTSMYLCASSLFPGTQYFGPGTRLTVL.

This chain joins TRBV18 and TRBJ1-5; D remains unclear. CDR3 size: 14 residues. Trimming cost V 2 bases and J 7 bases, with 12 bases left between them. The germline CDR1 and CDR2 sequences are KGHSH and LQKENI. The CDR3 protein is CASSPYPGEQPQHF. The CDR3 region has the DNA TGTGCCAGCTCACCATACCCCGGGGAGCAGCCCCAGCATTTT.

The rearrangement uses TRBV5-1 and TRBJ1-5; TRBD1 is a possible D gene (6 bases). This CDR3 region has 13 residues. V dropped 0 bases and J dropped 5 bases, with 6 bases sitting between them. CDR1 and CDR2 (germline): SGHRS, YFSETQ. DNA of the CDR3: TGCGCCAGCAGCTTGGGGACAGATCAGCCCCAGCATTTT. It encodes CASSLGTDQPQHF. The full variable domain, in which reference TRBV5-1 and TRBJ1-5 provide the parts outside the CDR3, is KAGVTQTPRYLIKTRGQQVTLSCSPISGHRSVSWYQQTPGQGLQFLFEYFSETQRNKGNFPGRFSGRQFSNSRSEMNVSTLELGDSALYLCASSLGTDQPQHFGDGTRLSIL.

This clone appeared a single time. V gene TRBV2 combines with J gene TRBJ1-3; D is unresolved. With 9 bases removed from V and 0 bases from J, the gap between germline ends came to 9 bases. The CDR3 has 13 residues. Per the germline V gene, CDR1 is SNHLY and CDR2 is FYNNEI. The CDR3 region is CARKLSSGNTIYF. The CDR3, as DNA: TGTGCCAGAAAATTGAGCTCTGGAAACACCATATATTTT.

The chain is built from TRBV6-5 and TRBJ2-7; D perhaps matches TRBD1 (5 bases). Germline V gene sequence: CDR1 MNHEY, CDR2 SVGAGI. The CDR3 extends over 15 amino acids. V was clipped by 2 bases and J by 0 bases, with 11 bases between them. The CDR3 DNA is TGTGCCAGCAGTTACCGGTCGCAGGGCTCCTACGAGCAGTACTTC. Encoded protein: CASSYRSQGSYEQYF.

This chain uses TRBV13 with TRBJ2-5; 7 bases match TRBD2. This CDR3 spans 15 amino acids. CDR1 and CDR2 (germline): PRHDT, FYEKMQ (reference sequence). With 5 bases clipped from V and 5 bases from J, the junction kept 11 bases outside the gene matches. CDR3 DNA sequence: TGTGCCAGCAGCGAAGGGGAGGGGAGGAGGGAGACCCAGTACTTC. The encoded protein is CASSEGEGRRETQYF.

The chain combines TRBV9 with TRBJ1-2, with TRBD1 identical over 11 bases. Germline V lookup: CDR1 SGDLS, CDR2 YYNGEE. There are 18 residues in the CDR3. V dropped 0 bases and J dropped 5; count of bases not matched to a gene: 12. CDR3 bases: TGTGCCAGCAGCGTAGAAAGGGTGGGGACAGGGGGTGCTTATGGCTACACCTTC. As protein: CASSVERVGTGGAYGYTF.